A selection of T cell receptor beta chains follows, all from one sample in a study of identical twins. TCRdb redid the calling of the 5' RACE reads with MiXCR, one entry per CDR3 protein. There are around 1.7 million distinct CDR3 sequences in the sample; 32% occur only once, and less than 0.35% lies in the top ten. Sequenced input: cord blood. The receptor source for this set is a newborn girl in good health. CDR3s include the opening cysteine and the closing phenylalanine or tryptophan. D genes are given only for firm matches. Some rows have no size entry. The others give once, few or many, or a class for an expanded clone.

size: many
J: TRBJ2-1
V: TRBV20-1
D: NA
CDR3: CGLGVNEQFF
DNA: TGCGGTCTAGGGGTGAATGAGCAGTTCTTC

size: NA
J: TRBJ2-7
V: TRBV29-1
D: TRBD1
CDR3: CSVNRDRGYEQYF
DNA: TGCAGCGTAAACCGGGACAGGGGTTACGAGCAGTACTTC

size: many
J: TRBJ2-3
V: TRBV20-1
D: TRBD2
CDR3: CSATRTSGTDTQYF
DNA: TGCAGTGCTACCCGGACTAGCGGCACAGATACGCAGTATTTT

size: few
J: TRBJ2-5
V: TRBV2
D: NA
CDR3: CASSDMGEETQYF
DNA: TGTGCCAGCAGTGATATGGGGGAAGAGACCCAGTACTTC

size: NA
J: TRBJ2-1
V: TRBV24-1
D: NA
CDR3: CATSDPINDQSSYNEQFF
DNA: TGTGCCACCAGTGATCCAATCAACGATCAGAGCTCCTACAATGAGCAGTTCTTC

size: few
J: TRBJ1-2
V: TRBV12-3/TRBV12-4
D: NA
CDR3: CASSLMRGSPRGYTF
DNA: TGTGCCAGCAGTTTAATGAGAGGGTCCCCCAGGGGCTACACCTTC

size: NA
J: TRBJ2-5
V: TRBV6-6
D: TRBD1
CDR3: CASSYPFGTGQETQYF
DNA: TGTGCCAGCAGTTACCCGTTTGGGACAGGCCAAGAGACCCAGTACTTC

size: NA
J: TRBJ1-6
V: TRBV5-4
D: NA
CDR3: CASSTDRNNSPLHF
DNA: TGTGCCAGCAGCACGGACAGAAATAATTCACCCCTCCACTTT

size: few
J: TRBJ2-3
V: TRBV6-6
D: TRBD2
CDR3: CASSYFSGGASDTQYF
DNA: TGTGCCAGCAGTTACTTTAGCGGGGGGGCTTCAGATACGCAGTATTTT

size: few
J: TRBJ2-7
V: TRBV28
D: NA
CDR3: CASSLLSWQGSSYEQYF
DNA: TGTGCCAGCAGTTTATTGTCGTGGCAGGGGAGCTCCTACGAGCAGTACTTC

size: NA
J: TRBJ1-1
V: TRBV12-3/TRBV12-4
D: NA
CDR3: CASSLPRGSTFF
DNA: TGTGCCAGCAGTTTACCGAGGGGGTCGACTTTCTTT

size: NA
J: TRBJ2-7
V: TRBV5-1
D: TRBD1
CDR3: CASSLVTGVVSYEQYF
DNA: TGCGCCAGCAGCTTGGTAACAGGGGTCGTATCCTACGAGCAGTACTTC

size: many
J: TRBJ2-7
V: TRBV12-3/TRBV12-4
D: NA
CDR3: CASSAIYEQYF
DNA: TGTGCCAGCAGCGCTATATACGAGCAGTACTTC

size: few
J: TRBJ2-5
V: TRBV12-3/TRBV12-4
D: TRBD2
CDR3: CASSLGSGSGGDQETQYF
DNA: TGTGCCAGCAGTTTAGGGTCGGGTAGCGGGGGCGACCAAGAGACCCAGTACTTC

size: few
J: TRBJ2-7
V: TRBV7-6
D: TRBD1
CDR3: CASSLVPGQGPYEQYF
DNA: TGTGCCAGCAGCTTAGTTCCTGGACAGGGCCCTTACGAGCAGTACTTC

size: NA
J: TRBJ2-3
V: TRBV18
D: TRBD1
CDR3: CASSPLFGQADTQYF
DNA: TGTGCCAGCTCACCACTCTTTGGACAGGCAGATACGCAGTATTTT

size: many
J: TRBJ2-5
V: TRBV4-2
D: NA
CDR3: CASSQAGREQYF
DNA: TGTGCCAGCAGCCAAGCGGGGCGAGAGCAGTACTTC

size: NA
J: TRBJ1-4
V: TRBV7-9
D: TRBD1
CDR3: CASSRRDRGPQTNEKLFF
DNA: TGTGCCAGCAGCCGCCGGGACAGGGGGCCCCAAACTAATGAAAAACTGTTTTTT

size: few
J: TRBJ2-3
V: TRBV10-3
D: NA
CDR3: CAISEAITQYF
DNA: TGTGCCATCAGTGAAGCGATCACGCAGTATTTT

size: NA
J: TRBJ2-5
V: TRBV20-1
D: TRBD1
CDR3: CSAKAGTGFLETQYF
DNA: TGCAGTGCTAAAGCCGGGACAGGGTTTTTGGAGACCCAGTACTTC

size: NA
J: TRBJ2-1
V: TRBV5-1
D: NA
CDR3: CASSFERDEQFF
DNA: TGCGCCAGCAGCTTTGAAAGGGACGAGCAGTTCTTC

size: NA
J: TRBJ1-2
V: TRBV5-1
D: TRBD1
CDR3: CASSIRDRGSYGCTF
DNA: TGCGCCAGCAGCATAAGAGACAGGGGAAGCTATGGCTGCACCTTC

size: NA
J: TRBJ1-6
V: TRBV6-6
D: TRBD1
CDR3: CASSSTGANSPLHF
DNA: TGTGCCAGCAGTTCCACAGGGGCCAATTCACCCCTCCACTTT

size: NA
J: TRBJ2-5
V: TRBV27
D: NA
CDR3: CASSYLNMWGAQETQYF
DNA: TGTGCCAGCAGTTATCTCAACATGTGGGGGGCCCAAGAGACCCAGTACTTC

size: NA
J: TRBJ1-2
V: TRBV27
D: TRBD1
CDR3: CASSLGAQGRYGYTF
DNA: TGTGCCAGCAGTTTGGGGGCACAGGGGCGCTATGGCTACACCTTC

size: few
J: TRBJ2-7
V: TRBV6-1
D: NA
CDR3: CASSEGWVSSYEQYF
DNA: TGTGCCAGCAGTGAAGGGTGGGTAAGCTCCTACGAGCAGTACTTC

size: few
J: TRBJ1-2
V: TRBV4-1
D: NA
CDR3: CASSQDPRRANYGYTF
DNA: TGCGCCAGCAGCCAAGACCCGAGGCGGGCTAACTATGGCTACACCTTC

size: NA
J: TRBJ2-1
V: TRBV7-9
D: TRBD1
CDR3: CASSERGRNEQFF
DNA: TGTGCCAGCTCGGAAAGGGGGCGCAATGAGCAGTTCTTC

size: NA
J: TRBJ2-7
V: TRBV10-1
D: NA
CDR3: CASTQGSSYEQYF
DNA: TGCGCCAGCACCCAGGGGAGCTCCTACGAGCAGTACTTC

size: NA
J: TRBJ2-5
V: TRBV6-5
D: NA
CDR3: CANRSGVETQYF
DNA: TGTGCCAACAGATCGGGGGTCGAGACCCAGTACTTC

size: many
J: TRBJ2-1
V: TRBV11-2
D: TRBD1
CDR3: CAAGTGVYNEQFF
DNA: TGTGCCGCCGGGACAGGGGTTTACAATGAGCAGTTCTTC